These 31 T cell receptor beta chains came from one sample sequenced in a study of graft-versus-host responses after intestinal transplantation. TCRdb keeps only in-frame clones here, not all; method: immunoSEQ multiplex PCR. The profile shows 8,500 to 10,000 clones, around nine tenths of them singletons. Sequencing used PBMCs, obtained approximately 47 days after intestinal transplant. The receptors were sampled from a human patient who received an intestinal transplant, so some T cells may come from the graft donor.

The V and J genes are TRBV4-1 and TRBJ1-6; possibly TRBD1 for D (5 bases). This CDR3 is built from 18 residues. Looked up from germline, CDR1 is MGHRA and CDR2 is YSYEKL. Trimming took off 0 bases at V and 6 bases at J, with 18 bases between the two ends. CDR3 sequence reads: CASSQDDRWLRGNSPLHF. Here the CDR3 DNA reads TGCGCCAGCAGCCAAGATGATCGGTGGTTAAGGGGTAATTCACCCCTCCACTTT.

The V and J genes are TRBV5-1 and TRBJ2-3, with 10 bases aligning to TRBD1. The germline V gene encodes CDR1 SGHRS and CDR2 YFSETQ. CDR3 length: 16 residues. J lost 4 bases, V lost 4 bases, and 9 bases had no gene match. Written as DNA, the CDR3 is TGCGCCAGCAGCGAAACCGGGACAGGGGTCCCAGATACGCAGTATTTT. Protein: CASSETGTGVPDTQYF.

This rearrangement joins TRBV5-6 to TRBJ2-7; TRBD1 matches at 7 bases. CDR1 SGHDT and CDR2 YYEEEE come from the germline V gene. The CDR3 is made up of 15 amino acids. V shed 2 bases, J shed 1 base, and the junction held 6 bases outside the gene matches. Here the CDR3 reads CASSFDRVVSYEQYF. As DNA, the CDR3 is TGTGCCAGCAGCTTCGACAGGGTCGTTTCCTACGAGCAGTACTTC.

The count of this clone is one. The chain has TRBV19 and TRBJ2-7; 9 nucleotides line up with TRBD2. This CDR3 is built from 15 residues. Germline CDR1 and CDR2: LNHDA and SQIVND (reference sequence). The J segment lost 0 bases and the V segment lost 3 bases, leaving 3 bases of the junction unmatched. CDR3 sequence: CASSISGGGSYEQYF. In DNA, the CDR3 is TGTGCCAGTAGTATTAGCGGGGGAGGCTCCTACGAGCAGTACTTC.

CDR3 nucleotide sequence: TGTGCCACCCAGGGGGGAACCTACGAGCAGTACTTC. Its translation: CATQGGTYEQYF. This chain links TRBV28 with TRBJ2-7, with D possibly TRBD1 on 7 matching bases. Germline-derived CDR1 and CDR2 are MDHEN and SYDVKM. The CDR3 extends over 12 amino acids. V lost 10 bases and J lost 2, with 12 bases in between.

The chain joins TRBV7-9 to TRBJ1-6; no clear D gene. CDR1 and CDR2 (germline): SEHNR, FQNEAQ (reference sequence). This CDR3 contains 14 residues. The ends were cut back, 3 bases at V and 6 bases at J, with 9 bases in the middle. The CDR3 DNA sequence: TGTGCCAGCAGCTTCAACTTGGGTAATTCACCCCTCCACTTT. The encoded protein is CASSFNLGNSPLHF.

This clone was seen once. J is TRBJ1-5 and V is TRBV2; TRBD1 aligns across 7 bases. This CDR3 is built from 17 residues. Unmatched junction bases numbered 14, after V lost 6 bases and J lost 3 bases. CDR1 and CDR2 from the germline V gene are SNHLY and FYNNEI. The CDR3 region has the DNA TGTGCCAGCAGGGGGACAGTCGGTACCGGGGCCAATCAGCCCCAGCATTTT. It is translated as CASRGTVGTGANQPQHF.

The chain couples TRBV4-1 to TRBJ1-4; D remains ambiguous. Germline CDR1 and CDR2: MGHRA and YSYEKL. V was shortened by 0 bases and J by 7 bases, with 12 bases between the two germline ends. The length of the CDR3 is 15 residues. In DNA form, the CDR3 reads TGCGCCAGCAGCCAAGATAACGGGGTACGTGAAAAACTGTTTTTT. The encoded protein is CASSQDNGVREKLFF.

Only a few counts were recorded for this clone. The CDR3 DNA reads TGTGCCAGCAGTGACAGGGACACCGGGGAGCTGTTTTTT. Residues: CASSDRDTGELFF. The rearrangement uses TRBV6-4 and TRBJ2-2, with unresolved D. Germline-derived CDR1 and CDR2 are MRHNA and SNTAGT. The CDR3 length is 13 residues. V was cut by 2 bases and J by 3 bases, with 4 bases left in between.

This chain uses TRBV9 with TRBJ1-2, with TRBD1 matching over 9 bases. Germline lookup yields CDR1 SGDLS and CDR2 YYNGEE. J gave up 9 bases and V 4 bases, and 7 bases lay outside the gene matches. This CDR3 is 13 amino acids long. As DNA, the CDR3 is TGTGCCAGCAGCTCAGGGACAGGGAGGAGCTACACCTTC. Its protein product is CASSSGTGRSYTF.

The chain joins TRBV28 to TRBJ1-3; D gene unclear. The CDR3 has 15 residues. The germline V and J ends were trimmed by 4 bases and 0 bases, with 10 bases remaining between them. In germline, CDR1 is MDHEN, CDR2 SYDVKM. The chain's CDR3 is CASSSGRISGNTIYF. CDR3 in DNA: TGTGCCAGCAGTTCCGGACGGATCTCTGGAAACACCATATATTTT.

This chain joins TRBV4-2 and TRBJ2-7; 8 nucleotides line up with TRBD1. The CDR3 runs 18 residues. The ends lost 0 bases at V and 1 base at J; junction bases unmatched: 11. Germline V CDR1 and CDR2: LGHNA, YNFKEQ. CDR3 coding DNA: TGTGCCAGCAGCCAAGAAGTAGCCAGGACAGGGCCGTCCTACGAGCAGTACTTC. Translation gives CASSQEVARTGPSYEQYF.

The table lists this clone with a few counts. The V and J genes are TRBV2 and TRBJ1-2; tentatively, D is TRBD1 (6 bases). The length of the CDR3 is 12 residues. The germline gives CDR1 SNHLY, CDR2 FYNNEI. Between the trimmed V and J ends, which lost 5 bases and 7 bases, there was a span of 11 bases. The CDR3 DNA sequence: TGTGCCAGCAGTTACAGGGTCCCTGGCTACACCTTC. Translating gives CASSYRVPGYTF.

The V gene is TRBV11-2, the J gene TRBJ2-7; D might be TRBD1 (6 bases). Per the germline V gene, CDR1 is SGHAT and CDR2 is FQNNGV. V was pared by 5 bases and J by 9 bases, with 23 bases between. The CDR3 length is 15 residues. The CDR3 here is CASSPTGIPLTGQYF. CDR3 nucleotides: TGTGCCAGCAGCCCTACAGGGATCCCCCTTACGGGGCAGTACTTC.

This sequence joins TRBV7-3 and TRBJ2-1; TRBD2 matches 7 bases. Germline assignment: CDR1 SGHTA and CDR2 FQGTGA. V lost 0 bases and J lost 5; bases outside the gene matches: 10. CDR3 size: 17 residues. The CDR3 loop reads CASSLTFGRQSNNEQFF. DNA of the CDR3: TGTGCCAGCAGCTTAACATTCGGGAGGCAGTCGAACAATGAGCAGTTCTTC.

J is TRBJ1-5 and V is TRBV21-1. TRBV21-1 is listed as a pseudogene. The CDR3 sequence is 17 residues long. The DNA of the CDR3 is TGTGCCAGCAGCTTCAAGATAGCTACATGGCATCATCAGCCCCAGCATTTT. Translating gives CASSFKIATWHHQPQHF.

The chain recombines TRBV6-5 with TRBJ2-5; no firm D call. This CDR3 has 16 amino acids. V was cut by 2 bases and J by 7 bases, with 20 bases left in between. Looked up from germline, CDR1 is MNHEY and CDR2 is SVGAGI. The chain's CDR3 is CASSYLRTLIDGTQYF. For the CDR3, the DNA is TGTGCCAGCAGTTACCTCCGGACCCTGATAGATGGGACCCAGTACTTC.

The chain links TRBV5-1 to TRBJ2-2; 10 bases align to TRBD1. Per germline, CDR1 SGHRS and CDR2 YFSETQ. J lost 4 bases, V lost 4 bases, and 10 bases had no gene match. There are 17 residues in the CDR3. CDR3 DNA sequence: TGCGCCAGCAGCCCGTCCCCCGGGACAGGGGCCACCGGGGAGCTGTTTTTT. Translation gives CASSPSPGTGATGELFF.

This rearrangement joins TRBV5-1 to TRBJ1-5, with 10 positions matching TRBD1. With V trimmed by 4 bases and J by 3 bases, 4 bases remained unmatched. Looked up from germline, CDR1 is SGHRS and CDR2 is YFSETQ. This CDR3 is 15 amino acids long. CDR3 sequence reads: CASSLGQGDNQPQHF. In DNA, the CDR3 is TGCGCCAGCAGCCTCGGACAGGGGGACAATCAGCCCCAGCATTTT.

The chain couples TRBV6-5 to TRBJ2-7; TRBD1 aligns across 10 bases. Germline CDR1 reads MNHEY; CDR2 reads SVGAGI. The V and J ends lost 5 bases and 8 bases, in that order; junction bases with no gene match: 6. CDR3 length: 13 amino acids. In DNA form, the CDR3 reads TGTGCCAGCAGTCCACCGGGACAGGGGAAGCAGTACTTC. Amino acids: CASSPPGQGKQYF.

The chain joins TRBV6-5 to TRBJ2-7, with 7 bases aligning to TRBD1. The germline CDR1 and CDR2 sequences are MNHEY and SVGAGI. V gave up 5 bases and J gave up 2 bases; unmatched junction bases: 6. CDR3 length: 14 amino acids. This chain's CDR3 is CASSEMTGTYEQYF. In DNA form, the CDR3 reads TGTGCCAGCAGTGAAATGACAGGGACCTACGAGCAGTACTTC.

The chain recombines TRBV27 with TRBJ1-2; no reliable D call. There are 14 residues in the CDR3. Germline V gene sequence: CDR1 MNHEY, CDR2 SMNVEV (reference sequence). The ends were cut back, 4 bases at V and 3 bases at J, with 12 bases in the middle. The CDR3 region is CASSSWVGHYGYTF. The CDR3 coding sequence is TGTGCCAGCAGTTCCTGGGTCGGACACTATGGCTACACCTTC.

This chain links TRBV7-6 with TRBJ2-1; TRBD2 matches 7 bases. The junction had 4 bases not matched to a gene; V was cut back by 4 bases and J by 10 bases. This CDR3 is 12 amino acids long. Germline V gene lookup returns CDR1 SGHVS and CDR2 FNYEAQ. As DNA, the CDR3 is TGTGCCAGCAGCTCGCTAGCGGTCGAGCAGTTCTTC. This codes for CASSSLAVEQFF.

The chain joins TRBV9 to TRBJ1-2; D is unclear. The CDR3 totals 14 residues. Trimming cost V 6 bases and J 12 bases, with 24 bases left between them. The germline V gene encodes CDR1 SGDLS and CDR2 YYNGEE. The DNA of the CDR3 is TGTGCCAGCAACTGTTCCTCTTCTGGGATAAGGAACACCTTC. The encoded protein is CASNCSSSGIRNTF.

This chain joins TRBV6-6 and TRBJ2-2, with 7 bases lining up with TRBD2. The CDR3 spans 14 residues. Unmatched junction bases numbered 6, after V lost 8 bases and J lost 3 bases. Germline-derived CDR1 and CDR2 are MNHNY and SVGAGI (reference sequence). The CDR3 bases are TGTGCCAGCGGGGGGGGAAGGGACACCGGGGAGCTGTTTTTT. Translated, it gives CASGGGRDTGELFF.

This sequence joins TRBV6-4 and TRBJ2-2; D perhaps matches TRBD1 (6 bases). CDR3 size: 14 residues. Germline assignment: CDR1 MRHNA and CDR2 SNTAGT. V was cut by 2 bases and J by 7 bases, with 11 bases left in between. CDR3 DNA sequence: TGTGCCAGCAGTGACGGGGGCGAAATCGGGGAGCTGTTTTTT. Translating gives CASSDGGEIGELFF.

The gene calls are TRBV5-4 and TRBJ2-2, with D perhaps TRBD1 (6 bases). CDR1 and CDR2 (germline): SGHNT, YYREEE (reference sequence). Trimming took off 1 base at V and 1 base at J, with 17 bases between the two ends. The length of the CDR3 is 18 residues. The CDR3 nucleotides are TGTGCCAGCAGCTTGTTACAGGGCCTTACCCTGAACACCGGGGAGCTGTTTTTT. Translated, it gives CASSLLQGLTLNTGELFF.

This clone was counted once. The gene calls are TRBV9 and TRBJ1-4; the D gene is possibly TRBD1 (5 bases). V dropped 4 bases and J dropped 5 bases, with 15 bases sitting between them. CDR1 is SGDLS, CDR2 YYNGEE, per germline. CDR3 size: 15 residues. The CDR3: CASSPAGGENEKLFF. The CDR3 bases are TGTGCCAGCAGCCCAGCGGGGGGGGAGAATGAAAAACTGTTTTTT.

The V call is TRBV5-1, the J call TRBJ2-5; 7 bases are a match to TRBD1. Germline assignment: CDR1 SGHRS and CDR2 YFSETQ. This CDR3 comprises 16 residues. V dropped 0 bases and J dropped 4; count of bases not matched to a gene: 9. CDR3 coding DNA: TGCGCCAGCAGCTTGGTGGGACAGATGTCGGGAGAGACCCAGTACTTC. It codes for CASSLVGQMSGETQYF.

This clone was detected only once. This chain connects TRBV2 to TRBJ2-1; D ambiguous. Per germline, CDR1 SNHLY and CDR2 FYNNEI. Trimming took 6 bases from V and 0 from J, leaving 12 bases between them. The CDR3 covers 15 residues. In nucleotides, the CDR3 is TGTGCCAGCAGGATAGCAGGAGCCTCCTACAATGAGCAGTTCTTC. Protein product: CASRIAGASYNEQFF.

In its sample, this clone was seen once. The V call is TRBV27, the J call TRBJ1-6, with a weak D call TRBD1 (5 bases). V shed 6 bases and J shed 10 bases, with 13 bases lying between them. This CDR3 has 13 residues. Germline loops: CDR1 MNHEY, CDR2 SMNVEV (reference sequence). Here the CDR3 DNA reads TGTGCCAGCAGCTATGACAGTCTATCACCCCTCCACTTT. Its translation: CASSYDSLSPLHF.